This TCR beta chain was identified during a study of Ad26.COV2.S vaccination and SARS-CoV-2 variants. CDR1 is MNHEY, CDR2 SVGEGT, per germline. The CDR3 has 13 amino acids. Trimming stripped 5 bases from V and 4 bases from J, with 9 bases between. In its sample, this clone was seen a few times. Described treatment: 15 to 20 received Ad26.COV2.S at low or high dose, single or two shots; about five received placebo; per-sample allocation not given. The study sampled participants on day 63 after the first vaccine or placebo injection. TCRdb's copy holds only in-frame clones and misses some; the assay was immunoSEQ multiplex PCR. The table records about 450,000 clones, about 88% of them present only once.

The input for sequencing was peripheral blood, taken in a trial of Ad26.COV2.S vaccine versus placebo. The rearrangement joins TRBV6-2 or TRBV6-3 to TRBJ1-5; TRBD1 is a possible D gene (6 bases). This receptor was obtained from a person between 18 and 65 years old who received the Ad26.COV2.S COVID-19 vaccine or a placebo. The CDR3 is CASSKDRNQPQHF. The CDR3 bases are TGTGCCAGCAGTAAGGACAGAAATCAGCCCCAGCATTTT.